One and the same sample provided the 13 T cell receptor beta chains below, sequenced in a study of PD-1 blockade in classical Hodgkin lymphoma (dated by TCRdb to the early 2020s). The library was prepared using the immunoSEQ multiplex PCR assay. Held by TCRdb, this immuneACCESS table contains in-frame sequences only and omits some clones. Under half of the omission traces to an unresolved V gene where checked; the cause of the rest is unknown. The sample yields 20,000 to 25,000 clones; less than 85% were counted once. Together, the top ten hold approximately 18% of the sample. The intended sense of this specimen's time point label: cycle 2 day 1 (C2D1) of nivolumab. All trial patients had relapsed after autologous stem cell transplantation, with cohorts A, B and C differing in prior brentuximab vedotin exposure. The sample here was peripheral blood mononuclear cells (PBMCs), taken before the second cycle of nivolumab. The receptors derive from a human donor with classical Hodgkin lymphoma.

By its share, this clone is medium-sized. This chain connects TRBV18 to TRBJ2-7; tentatively, D is TRBD1 (5 bases). The V end lost 0 bases, the J end lost 12 bases, and 15 bases lay between the germline ends. The CDR3 sequence is 13 residues long. From germline, CDR1 is KGHSH and CDR2 LQKENI. The CDR3 region has the DNA TGTGCCAGCTCACCACCTACAGGCCCTCTCCCGTACTTC. Protein: CASSPPTGPLPYF.

This clone was picked up a small number of times. The V call is TRBV7-2, the J call TRBJ2-3; D not resolved. The V end lost 4 bases, the J end lost 1 base, and 12 bases lay between the germline ends. Germline V gene sequence: CDR1 SGHTA, CDR2 FQGNSA. This CDR3 has 15 amino acids. CDR3 in DNA: TGTGCCAGCAGCTCACCCCATAGGGGCACAGATACGCAGTATTTT. It yields the protein CASSSPHRGTDTQYF.

This clone is labeled medium-sized. The genes are TRBV2 and TRBJ2-4, with D possibly TRBD2 on 7 matching bases. The ends were cut back, 3 bases at V and 8 bases at J, with 14 bases in the middle. The CDR3 is 14 residues long. Germline CDR1 is SNHLY and CDR2 is FYNNEI. The CDR3 region has the DNA TGTGCCAGCAGTGACGGGGGGCATGGAGACATTCAGTACTTC. It translates to CASSDGGHGDIQYF. Full variable domain (rest looked up from reference TRBV2 and TRBJ2-4): EPEVTQTPSHQVTQMGQEVILRCVPISNHLYFYWYRQILGQKVEFLVSFYNNEISEKSEIFDDQFSVERPDGSNFTLKIRSTKLEDSAMYFCASSDGGHGDIQYFGAGTRLSVL.

The rearrangement uses TRBV18 and TRBJ1-1, with 11 bases aligning to TRBD1. Germline-derived CDR1 and CDR2 are KGHSH and LQKENI. This CDR3 has 15 amino acids. The V segment lost 5 bases and the J segment 6 bases; nucleotides outside the gene matches: 8. The CDR3 bases are TGTGCCAGCTCATCCGGACAGGGGGCGATCTCTGAAGCTTTCTTT. Residues: CASSSGQGAISEAFF.

V is TRBV5-1 and J is TRBJ1-1; D remains unclear. Germline V gives CDR1 SGHRS, CDR2 YFSETQ. V was trimmed by 3 bases and J by 1 base, leaving 13 bases between them. The CDR3 runs 15 residues. As DNA, the CDR3 is TGCGCCAGCAGCTCCAACCACCCCGGGAACACTGAAGCTTTCTTT. The encoded protein is CASSSNHPGNTEAFF.

The CDR3 spells CASSSKGAGEGGKQFF. In DNA, the CDR3 is TGTGCCAGCAGCTCAAAGGGAGCGGGAGAGGGAGGGAAGCAGTTCTTC. The J gene is TRBJ2-1, the V gene TRBV5-4; 8 bases match TRBD2. CDR3 length equals 16 residues. Losses at the gene ends were 3 bases for V and 11 bases for J; bases not matched to a gene: 16. Germline CDR1 and CDR2: SGHNT and YYREEE (reference sequence). Filled out from reference TRBV5-4 and TRBJ2-1, the complete variable domain reads ETGVTQSPTHLIKTRGQQVTLRCSSQSGHNTVSWYQQALGQGPQFIFQYYREEENGRGNFPPRFSGLQFPNYSSELNVNALELDDSALYLCASSSKGAGEGGKQFFGPGTRLTVL.

V is TRBV5-4 and J is TRBJ2-2; 8 bases map to TRBD2. This CDR3 is built from 15 residues. The germline gives CDR1 SGHNT, CDR2 YYREEE (reference sequence). Unmatched junction bases numbered 6, after V lost 3 bases and J lost 5 bases. The CDR3 is CASSSSGSYTGELFF. DNA of the CDR3: TGTGCCAGCAGCTCGAGCGGGAGTTATACCGGGGAGCTGTTTTTT.

The CDR3 DNA is TGTGCCAGCAGGGGGGTGGGACCAGATACGCAGTATTTT. Its protein is CASRGVGPDTQYF. V is TRBV6-1 and J is TRBJ2-3, with D possibly being TRBD1 or TRBD2 (5 bases each). The CDR3 is 13 residues long. Germline V gene data show CDR1 as MNHNS and CDR2 as SASEGT. Trimming took 6 bases from V and 4 from J, leaving 11 bases between them.

Written as DNA, the CDR3 is TGTGCCAGCATTGGGACTAGCGGGGGCTACAATGAGCAGTTCTTC. Residues: CASIGTSGGYNEQFF. The rearrangement links TRBV6-1 to TRBJ2-1; 14 bases are shared with TRBD2. V lost 7 bases, J lost 3 bases, and 2 bases stayed unmatched. Germline loops: CDR1 MNHNS, CDR2 SASEGT. This CDR3 region has 15 residues.

This clone occurred a few times. This CDR3 is CASSPGGESNEKLFF. CDR3 nucleotide sequence: TGTGCCAGCAGCCCGGGCGGGGAGTCGAATGAAAAACTGTTTTTT. This chain uses TRBV5-4 with TRBJ1-4; the D is unclear. The CDR3 runs to 15 residues. The germline V and J ends were trimmed by 4 bases and 5 bases, with 15 bases remaining between them. The germline V gene has CDR1 SGHNT and CDR2 YYREEE (reference sequence).

This clone was observed once. This chain connects TRBV28 to TRBJ2-2, with 8 bases fitting TRBD1. V lost 6 bases, J lost 5 bases, and 5 bases stayed unmatched. Germline assignment: CDR1 MDHEN and CDR2 SYDVKM. The CDR3 has 14 amino acids. The CDR3 region is CASRRTGRTGELFF. The CDR3 coding sequence is TGTGCCAGCAGGAGGACAGGGCGGACCGGGGAGCTGTTTTTT.

J is TRBJ2-7 and V is TRBV6-5, with 10 bases aligning to TRBD2. CDR1 and CDR2 from the germline V gene are MNHEY and SVGAGI. Trimming cost V 0 bases and J 0 bases; bases outside gene matches: 2. This CDR3 is built from 16 residues. In nucleotides, the CDR3 is TGTGCCAGCAGTTACTCAGCTAGCGGGAGCTCCTACGAGCAGTACTTC. It encodes CASSYSASGSSYEQYF.

This chain links TRBV19 with TRBJ1-2; D unresolved. Looked up from germline, CDR1 is LNHDA and CDR2 is SQIVND (reference sequence). The ends were cut back, 5 bases at V and 8 bases at J, with 12 bases in the middle. The CDR3 is 12 residues long. CDR3 in amino acids: CASSASGGGYTF. DNA of the CDR3: TGTGCCAGTAGTGCCTCTGGAGGGGGCTACACCTTC.